Given below is one T cell receptor (beta chain) in context. Its antigen is as yet unknown. This specimen comes from a study of OX40 agonist ivuxolimab in advanced cancers. The wider study: Patients assigned to dose escalation were diagnosed with hepatocellular carcinoma, melanoma, renal cell or head and neck cancer. Allowance was made for prior anti-PD-1, anti-PD-L1 or anti-CTLA-4 therapy, and 35% to 40% had some.

Regarding the study as a whole: Mean expanded clone counts were higher in CD8+ than CD4+ T cells.

Sequenced by immunoSEQ multiplex PCR; TCRdb stores in-frame clones only, minus some. This table holds approximately 12,000 clones, 70% to 85% found once. Trimming took 1 base from V and 6 from J, leaving 9 bases between them. The CDR3 has 13 amino acids. Germline V lookup: CDR1 MNHEY, CDR2 SMNVEV (reference sequence). V gene TRBV27 combines with J gene TRBJ2-5; the D gene is possibly TRBD1 (5 bases). The source is an adult with an advanced solid tumor such as melanoma, head and neck, liver or kidney cancer. The sequencing here drew on CD4+ or CD8+ T cells sorted from blood, taken in a trial of the OX40 agonist ivuxolimab. The CDR3 DNA follows: TGTGCCAGCAGTTTATTAGGGGCTAAGACCCAGTACTTC. Encoded protein: CASSLLGAKTQYF.